This entry describes one TCR beta chain. CDR1 and CDR2 (germline): WSHSY, SAAADI. V was clipped by 3 bases and J by 9 bases; unmatched bases: 9. This CDR3 comprises 14 residues. This sample was taken from a study of Graves' ophthalmopathy and Graves' hyperthyroidism. From RNA, the CDR3 regions of TCR beta chains were amplified and sequenced. An initial RT-PCR round employing HTBI primers preceded a second-round multiplex PCR. TCRdb used MiXCR to reprocess the multiplex PCR reads, holding one entry per CDR3 protein. The profile covers over a million distinct CDR3 sequences, with 35% to 45% appearing a single time and 11% taken by the ten largest.

V gene TRBV10-2 combines with J gene TRBJ1-2, with TRBD1 matching 8 bases. The sample was peripheral blood or thyroid tissue (not recorded which). This sequence originates from an adult man with Graves' hyperthyroidism. The CDR3 DNA reads TGCGCCAGCAGTGACTCCGGACAGGGACTTAGCTACACCTTC. Protein: CASSDSGQGLSYTF.